The sequence of this TCR beta chain was determined in a study of T cell responses to AZD1222 COVID-19 vaccine. Study-wide context: Pooled samples include second doses given at about 4 or 12 weeks.

Study results and limitations: Repertoires were obtained only post-peak T cell response. It should be noted that donors were predominantly white British and more often female, and clonal diversity was possibly underestimated. Spike as a whole was targeted by vaccine-associated CD4 TCRs, dominant at 160-218 and 743-854.

About this clone: The antigen is unknown.

The protocol was immunoSEQ multiplex PCR, while the TCRdb copy is restricted to in-frame clones and leaves out a portion. Of about 150,000 clones detected, roughly 92% appear once; the ten largest clones hold more than 1.5%. CDR3 size: 13 residues. V shed 4 bases and J shed 0 bases, with 7 bases lying between them. Germline values: CDR1 SGHDT, CDR2 YYEEEE. The V gene is TRBV5-6, the J gene TRBJ1-1; D call uncertain. The TCR comes from an adult in good health. The sequencing used peripheral blood, collected on day 0 of AZD1222 vaccination. This chain's CDR3 is CASSRNMNTEAFF. The CDR3 nucleotides read TGTGCCAGCAGCAGGAACATGAACACTGAAGCTTTCTTT. Variable domain in full (rest from reference TRBV5-6 and TRBJ1-1): DAGVTQSPTHLIKTRGQQVTLRCSPKSGHDTVSWYQQALGQGPQFIFQYYEEEERQRGNFPDRFSGHQFPNYSSELNVNALLLGDSALYLCASSRNMNTEAFFGQGTRLTVV.